This T cell receptor beta chain is from a study of Ad26.COV2.S vaccination and SARS-CoV-2 variants (dated by TCRdb to the early 2020s). Context from the whole study: Vaccine-arm donors came from COV1001, a multicentre, randomized, double-blind, placebo-controlled phase I-IIa trial of Ad26.COV2.S in healthy adults. Ad26.COV2.S was given intramuscularly at 5x10^10 or 1x10^11 viral particles, as a single shot or as two shots 56 days apart. TCRbeta repertoire sequencing served as the tool for gauging how specific and how broad the SARS-CoV-2-reactive T cell receptors were following Ad26.COV2.S vaccination. The TCR-sequenced set comprised about 32 samples: approximately 19 Ad26.COV2.S vaccine recipients, 5 placebo recipients and 8 SARS-CoV-2 convalescent individuals. Trial participants were randomized into five groups of five, in which low-dose or high-dose Ad26.COV2.S was given once or twice, or placebo was given on both occasions. Investigators remained blinded to trial group allocation during experiments and outcome assessment. Findings and caveats that apply to the study as a whole: Vaccine and placebo recipients had similar non-spike TCR breadth, a finding consistent with the vaccine containing only spike. The study was not powered to compare responses between vaccine doses or regimens. Compared with placebo recipients, Ad26.COV2.S recipients showed higher spike-specific TCR breadth (P = 0.0014). After vaccination, substantial breadth of spike-specific CD8+ and CD4+ T cell responses was reported. The authors noted that total T cell responses may have been underestimated by the TCR breadth and depth analyses.

In light of the paper, this sample's treatment or condition label describes: about 20 received Ad26.COV2.S at low or high dose, single or two shots; 5 received placebo; per-sample allocation not given. For vaccine and placebo recipients, the sequenced repertoires came from samples collected on day 63 after the first injection. Between 29 July and 7 August 2020, Cohort 1b enrolled some 25 adults aged 18-55 years at one site in Boston, USA. As a vaccine, Ad26.COV2.S was a replication-incompetent adenovirus type 26 vector that expressed a prefusion-stabilized SARS-CoV-2 spike protein derived from the original Wuhan strain. The immunoSEQ Assay was used to sequence TCRbeta CDR3 regions. After extraction, genomic DNA underwent amplification by bias-controlled multiplex PCR, followed by high-throughput sequencing. The original methods were these. To quantify the absolute abundance of each unique TCRbeta CDR3 region, sequences were collapsed and filtered. T cell fraction was estimated by normalization of TCRbeta template counts to usable DNA, with usable DNA being measured through amplification of reference genes present in all nucleated cells. Repertoire TCRs were annotated as SARS-CoV-2-specific by exact matching of V gene, CDR3 amino acid sequence and J gene to a known reactive TCR set. MIRA supplied the reference SARS-CoV-2 TCR set, which was filtered for enrichment in COVID-19-positive ImmuneCODE repertoires so that public or cross-reactive TCRs were removed. Using the MIRA antigens, annotated TCRs were further analysed by specific ORF or by position within an ORF. Breadth was defined as the number of annotated unique rearrangements divided by the total number of unique productive rearrangements, and depth was defined as the summed frequency of the annotated unique rearrangements. Two-sided Wilcoxon rank-sum tests were used to compare TCR breadth between groups. Entries here come from immuneACCESS through TCRdb and include only in-frame sequences with V and J called. Some clones fail to appear in such tables; in the studies checked, an unresolved V gene covers under half of the shortfall, and the cause of the remainder is unknown. V, J and clone size are taken as reported in that table, and D and trimming were inferred from the DNA itself. This sample gives 250,000 or so clones in total; around nine tenths of them show up just once. Less than 3.5% of the sample is in the top ten clones.

A word on this clone: Its target antigen remains unknown. Base qualities are not at hand, and no much larger clone is one base apart.

Based on the germline V gene, the CDR1 and CDR2 sequences are SGHTA and FQGNSA. Its CDR3 holds 17 amino acids, cysteine through phenylalanine. CDR3 DNA only is kept here, 51 bases in frame from base 1. The V end loses 2 bases and the J end loses 0 bases, and a stretch of 14 bases separates them. The sequence joins TRBV7-2 to TRBJ1-5, with no confidently assigned D gene. The source is a person aged 18-60 years who received the Ad26.COV2.S COVID-19 vaccine or a placebo. The sequenced sample was peripheral blood, obtained in a trial of Ad26.COV2.S vaccine versus placebo. The bases are TGTGCCAGCAGCTTATCCCCTCCGGGAAATAGCAATCAGCCCCAGCATTTT. Translated, this is CASSLSPPGNSNQPQHF.